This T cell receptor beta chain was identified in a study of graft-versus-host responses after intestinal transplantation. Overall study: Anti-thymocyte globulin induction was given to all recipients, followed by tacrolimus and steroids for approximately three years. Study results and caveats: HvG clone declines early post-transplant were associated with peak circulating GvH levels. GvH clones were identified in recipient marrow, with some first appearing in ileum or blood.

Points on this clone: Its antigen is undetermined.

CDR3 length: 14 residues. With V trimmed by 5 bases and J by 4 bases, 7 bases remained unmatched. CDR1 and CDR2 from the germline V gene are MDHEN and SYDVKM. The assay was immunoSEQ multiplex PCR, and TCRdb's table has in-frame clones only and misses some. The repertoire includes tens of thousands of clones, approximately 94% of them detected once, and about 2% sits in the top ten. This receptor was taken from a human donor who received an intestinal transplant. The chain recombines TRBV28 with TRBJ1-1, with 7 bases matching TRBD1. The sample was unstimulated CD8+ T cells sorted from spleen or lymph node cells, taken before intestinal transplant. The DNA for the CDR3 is TGTGCCAGCAGTCTAACACAGGGGTCCACTGAAGCTTTCTTT. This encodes CASSLTQGSTEAFF.